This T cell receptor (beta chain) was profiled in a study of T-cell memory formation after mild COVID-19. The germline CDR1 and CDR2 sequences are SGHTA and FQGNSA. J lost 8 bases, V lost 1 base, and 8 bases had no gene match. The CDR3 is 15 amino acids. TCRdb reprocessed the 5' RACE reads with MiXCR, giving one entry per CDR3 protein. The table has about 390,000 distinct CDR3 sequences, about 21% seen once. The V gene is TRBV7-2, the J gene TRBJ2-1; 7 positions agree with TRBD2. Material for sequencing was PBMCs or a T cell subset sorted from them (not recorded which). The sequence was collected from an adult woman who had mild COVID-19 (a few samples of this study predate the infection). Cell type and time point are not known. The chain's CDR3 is CASSLVGTTSHEQFF. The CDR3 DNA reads TGTGCCAGCAGCTTAGTAGGGACTACCTCCCATGAGCAGTTCTTC.